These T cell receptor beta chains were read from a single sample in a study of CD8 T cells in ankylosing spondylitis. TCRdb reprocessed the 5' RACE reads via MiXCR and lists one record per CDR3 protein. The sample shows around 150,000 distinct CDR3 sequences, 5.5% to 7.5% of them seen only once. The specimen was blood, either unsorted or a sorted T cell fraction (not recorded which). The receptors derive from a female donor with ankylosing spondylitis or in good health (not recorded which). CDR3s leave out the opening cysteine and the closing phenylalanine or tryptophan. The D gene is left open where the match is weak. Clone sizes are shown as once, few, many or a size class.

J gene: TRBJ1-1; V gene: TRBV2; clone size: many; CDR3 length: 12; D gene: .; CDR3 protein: ASSTSMDSPEAF
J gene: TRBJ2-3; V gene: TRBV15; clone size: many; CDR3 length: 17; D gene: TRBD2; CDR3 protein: ATSREPGLAGRFTDTQY
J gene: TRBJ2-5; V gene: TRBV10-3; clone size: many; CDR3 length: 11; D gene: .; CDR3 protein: AISGSFGETQY
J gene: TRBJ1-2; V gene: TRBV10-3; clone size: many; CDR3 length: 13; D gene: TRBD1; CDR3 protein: AISAPSRGRDGYT
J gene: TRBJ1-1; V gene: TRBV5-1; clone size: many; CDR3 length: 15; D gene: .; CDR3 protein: ASSLGEGRGKGAEAF
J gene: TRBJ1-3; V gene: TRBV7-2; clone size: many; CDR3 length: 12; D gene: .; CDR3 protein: ASSLKLIGNTIY
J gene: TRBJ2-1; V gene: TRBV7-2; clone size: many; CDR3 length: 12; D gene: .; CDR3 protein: ASSLAGILNEQF
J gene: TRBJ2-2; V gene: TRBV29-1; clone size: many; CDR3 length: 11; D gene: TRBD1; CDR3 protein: SVPDRATGELF
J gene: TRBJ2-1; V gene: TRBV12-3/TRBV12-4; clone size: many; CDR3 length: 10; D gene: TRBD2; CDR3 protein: ASRAGGIEQF
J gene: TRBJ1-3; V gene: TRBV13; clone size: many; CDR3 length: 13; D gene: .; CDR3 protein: ASSFSGGAANTIY
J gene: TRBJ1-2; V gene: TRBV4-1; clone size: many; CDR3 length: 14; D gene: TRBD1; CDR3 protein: ASSQGRQGAFYGYT
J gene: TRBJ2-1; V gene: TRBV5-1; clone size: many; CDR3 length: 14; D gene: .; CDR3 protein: ASSLFSGSSYNEQF
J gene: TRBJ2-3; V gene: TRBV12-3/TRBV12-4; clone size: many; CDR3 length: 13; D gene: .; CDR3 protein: ASSIGGVRTDTQY
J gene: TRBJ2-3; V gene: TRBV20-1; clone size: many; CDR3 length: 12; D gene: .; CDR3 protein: SARDVPSTDTQY